A selection of T cell receptor beta chains follows, all from one sample in a study of blood T cell repertoires in COVID-19. The method was immunoSEQ multiplex PCR; TCRdb's version includes in-frame clones alone and lacks a portion of them. The repertoire consists of 150,000 or so clones, with roughly 84% occurring once and the leading ten covering more than 40%. Sequenced: peripheral blood. The origin of the receptors is a human donor in a cohort sampled during active COVID-19. Each CDR3 is given with its conserved first and last residue. D genes are given only for firm matches. Clone size is shown for a subset of rows, as once, few, many or a class of expanded clone.

TRBV18	TRBJ1-1	.	.	TGTGCCAGCTCACCATCGCGGGGTGTTGTGGGGAACACTGAAGCTTTCTTT	CASSPSRGVVGNTEAFF
TRBV11-2	TRBJ1-5	once	.	TGTGCCAGCAGCTTCGGGGGGGACAATCAGCCCCAGCATTTT	CASSFGGDNQPQHF
TRBV20-1	TRBJ1-1	.	.	TGCAGTGCTAGATCTAACACTGAAGCTTTCTTT	CSARSNTEAFF
TRBV7-8	TRBJ2-1	few	.	TGTGCCAGCAGCGCATTAGCACTATACTTGCAGTTCTTC	CASSALALYLQFF
TRBV11-2	TRBJ2-3	.	.	TGTGCCAGCAGCCACACCTGGGATACGCAGTATTTT	CASSHTWDTQYF
TRBV5-1	TRBJ1-1	once	TRBD1	TGCGCCAGCAGCCGCACTTTACAGGGACAGGACACTGAAGCTTTCTTT	CASSRTLQGQDTEAFF
TRBV10-3	TRBJ2-7	.	TRBD2	TGTGCCATCAGTTTAAGCGGGGGGGCTTCAGGAGAGCAGTACTTC	CAISLSGGASGEQYF
TRBV5-5	TRBJ1-1	.	TRBD1	TGTGCCAGCAGCCGTATAGACAGGGGCGGAAACACTGAAGCTTTCTTT	CASSRIDRGGNTEAFF
TRBV3-1/TRBV3-2	TRBJ1-2	.	TRBD1	TGTGCCAGCAGCCCGGGGACAGGGGGTCGGAGCTATGGCTACACCTTC	CASSPGTGGRSYGYTF
TRBV7-9	TRBJ2-1	.	TRBD1	TGTGCCAGCAGTTACGGGACAGGGTTCTCCTACAATGAGCAGTTCTTC	CASSYGTGFSYNEQFF
TRBV7-3	TRBJ2-1	.	TRBD2	TGTGCCAGCAGCTTGCGGGGGGGCAATGAGCAGTTCTTC	CASSLRGGNEQFF
TRBV6-1	TRBJ1-4	.	.	TGTGCCAGCAGTGAAACACGCGGTAGTTTTGCAACTAATGAAAAACTGTTTTTT	CASSETRGSFATNEKLFF
TRBV19	TRBJ1-2	.	TRBD1	TGTGCCAGTAGTTCCCGGGACAGGGGTCACTATGGCTACACCTTC	CASSSRDRGHYGYTF
TRBV6-7	TRBJ2-6	.	TRBD1	TGTGCCGAGAAAGGTTGCCGGGACAGCTACTCTGGGGCCAACGTCCTGACTTTC	CAEKGCRDSYSGANVLTF
TRBV7-9	TRBJ2-5	.	TRBD2	TGTGCCAGCAGCTCCCGGACTAGACAAGAGACCCAGTACTTC	CASSSRTRQETQYF
TRBV7-9	TRBJ1-6	.	.	TGTGCCAGCAGACAGACCTATAATTCACCCCTCCACTTT	CASRQTYNSPLHF
TRBV5-1	TRBJ2-1	.	.	TGCGCCAGCAGCTTACTTACTAGCCGCTCCTACAATGAGCAGTTCTTC	CASSLLTSRSYNEQFF
TRBV10-3	TRBJ2-2	.	.	TGTGCCATCAGTGCAGGGGCAGCCCCGAACACCGGGGAGCTGTTTTTT	CAISAGAAPNTGELFF
TRBV9	TRBJ1-4	.	TRBD1	TGCGCCAGCAGCGTAGGGGGCACATCTAATGAAAAACTGTTTTTT	CASSVGGTSNEKLFF
TRBV7-2	TRBJ2-2	.	TRBD1	TGTGCCAGCACCCAACGTAGGACAGGGGTTGGGGAGCTGTTTTTT	CASTQRRTGVGELFF
TRBV20-1	TRBJ1-2	few	.	TGCAGTGCTAGAGATTATTATGGCTACACCTTC	CSARDYYGYTF
TRBV9	TRBJ1-1	.	TRBD1	TGTGCCAGCAGCTTCGTCGCGACAGGGGGCACTGAAGCTTTCTTT	CASSFVATGGTEAFF
TRBV4-1	TRBJ2-2	.	TRBD2	TGCGCCAGCAGCCAAGGCGGGGGGGTAACCGGGGAGCTGTTTTTT	CASSQGGGVTGELFF
TRBV11-3	TRBJ1-2	.	.	TGTGCCAGCAGCTTACCTAGGGGATATGGCTACACCTTC	CASSLPRGYGYTF
TRBV5-6	TRBJ1-5	.	TRBD1	TGTGCCAGCAGCTTGTCCGGACGGGACAGGTATCAGCCCCAGCATTTT	CASSLSGRDRYQPQHF
TRBV27	TRBJ2-1	.	TRBD2	TGTGCCAGCAGTTTATTCGCGGGAGGGGAGTACAATGAGCAGTTCTTC	CASSLFAGGEYNEQFF
TRBV5-1	TRBJ2-6	.	TRBD1	TGCGCCAGCAGCTGGACAGGGGGCGGTGGGGCCAACGTCCTGACTTTC	CASSWTGGGGANVLTF
TRBV12-5	TRBJ2-1	.	TRBD2	TGTGCTAGTGGTCCCCCTGCGGGGGGGAATTACAATGAGCAGTTCTTC	CASGPPAGGNYNEQFF
TRBV27	TRBJ1-5	.	.	TGTGCCAGCAGTTTATTCCGGGATCAGCCCCAGCATTTT	CASSLFRDQPQHF
TRBV6-5	TRBJ1-4	once	TRBD1	TGTGCCAGCAGCAGACAGGGACAGGCCGGTGAAAAACTGTTTTTT	CASSRQGQAGEKLFF
TRBV27	TRBJ1-1	few	.	TGTGCCAGCAGTTTGGAGCCGAACACTGAAGCTTTCTTT	CASSLEPNTEAFF
TRBV7-2	TRBJ2-1	.	TRBD1	TGTGCCAGCAGCCAAACAGGGGACTCCTACAATGAGCAGTTCTTC	CASSQTGDSYNEQFF
TRBV19	TRBJ2-3	.	TRBD2	TGTGCCAGTAGTATACAACTAGCGGGGAACGCAGATACGCAGTATTTT	CASSIQLAGNADTQYF
TRBV15	TRBJ1-3	.	TRBD1	TGTGCCACCAGCAGAGATCTGAGCGGGACAGGGGACCTCAGCTCTGGAAACACCATATATTTT	CATSRDLSGTGDLSSGNTIYF
TRBV6-5	TRBJ2-7	.	.	TGTGCCAGCAGGTTGTGGGGGGAGGCGTACGAGCAGTACTTC	CASRLWGEAYEQYF
TRBV2	TRBJ1-1	.	.	TGTGCCAGCAGCTTTGGGACTAACACTGAAGCTTTCTTT	CASSFGTNTEAFF
TRBV7-2	TRBJ2-3	.	TRBD1	TGTGCCAGCAGCCCGACAGGGTTAGATACGCAGTATTTT	CASSPTGLDTQYF
TRBV6-2/TRBV6-3	TRBJ1-5	.	.	TGTGCCAGCAGTTCCCGAGGGCCCCAGCATTTT	CASSSRGPQHF
TRBV7-7	TRBJ2-3	.	TRBD2	TGTGCCAGCAGCTTGGGAGGGGCCACAGATACGCAGTATTTT	CASSLGGATDTQYF
TRBV15	TRBJ1-3	.	.	TGTGCCACCAGCAGTGCCCCGGGGTATTCCATATATTTT	CATSSAPGYSIYF
TRBV5-1	TRBJ2-5	.	TRBD2	TGCGCCAGCAGCTTTAGCGGGTCCCAAGAGACCCAGTACTTC	CASSFSGSQETQYF
TRBV6-5	TRBJ2-5	.	.	TGTGCCAGCAGTTACTCCCGGATAGCAGAGACCCAGTACTTC	CASSYSRIAETQYF
TRBV7-2	TRBJ2-5	.	TRBD2	TGTGCCAGCAGCTCCGGGACTAGTTTACAGACCCAGTACTTC	CASSSGTSLQTQYF
TRBV7-8	TRBJ1-1	.	TRBD1	TGTGCCAGCAGCTCGTACAATACAGGGGGCACTGAAGCTTTCTTT	CASSSYNTGGTEAFF
TRBV10-3	TRBJ2-2	.	TRBD1	TGTGCCATCAAAGTTAACAGGGGGACCGGGGAGCTGTTTTTT	CAIKVNRGTGELFF
TRBV2	TRBJ2-7	.	TRBD2	TGTGCCAGCTCCTCTTCTAGAGGCGCGACTGGGGGGGGCGAGCAGTACTTC	CASSSSRGATGGGEQYF
TRBV5-1	TRBJ1-2	.	TRBD1	TGCGCCAGCAGCCAGGACAGGCGAAACTATGGCTACACCTTC	CASSQDRRNYGYTF
TRBV10-3	TRBJ1-5	.	TRBD1	TGTGCCACACGCCCGGGACAGGGAAATCAGCCCCAGCATTTT	CATRPGQGNQPQHF
TRBV28	TRBJ1-2	.	.	TGTGCCAGCAGCCTGGTACAGGGCTGGAACTATGGCTACACCTTC	CASSLVQGWNYGYTF
TRBV6-2/TRBV6-3	TRBJ2-3	.	.	TGTGCCAGCAGTCGCACACTATCCGCAGATACGCAGTATTTT	CASSRTLSADTQYF